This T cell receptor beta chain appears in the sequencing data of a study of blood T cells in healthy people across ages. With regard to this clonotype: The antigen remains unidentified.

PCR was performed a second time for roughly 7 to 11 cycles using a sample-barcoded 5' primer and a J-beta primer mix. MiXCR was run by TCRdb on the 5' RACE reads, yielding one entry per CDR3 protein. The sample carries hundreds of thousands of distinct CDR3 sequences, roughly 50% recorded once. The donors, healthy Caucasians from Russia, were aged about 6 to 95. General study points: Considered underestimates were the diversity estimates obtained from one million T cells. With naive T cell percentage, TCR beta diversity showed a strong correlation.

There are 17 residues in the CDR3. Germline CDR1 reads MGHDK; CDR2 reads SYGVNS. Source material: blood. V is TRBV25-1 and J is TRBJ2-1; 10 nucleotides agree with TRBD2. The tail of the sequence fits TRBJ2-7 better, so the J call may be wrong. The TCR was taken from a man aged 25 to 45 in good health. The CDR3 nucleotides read TGTGCCAGCAGTCCTGAAAGCGGGAGGGGTTCCTACAATGAGCAGTACTTC. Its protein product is CASSPESGRGSYNEQYF.